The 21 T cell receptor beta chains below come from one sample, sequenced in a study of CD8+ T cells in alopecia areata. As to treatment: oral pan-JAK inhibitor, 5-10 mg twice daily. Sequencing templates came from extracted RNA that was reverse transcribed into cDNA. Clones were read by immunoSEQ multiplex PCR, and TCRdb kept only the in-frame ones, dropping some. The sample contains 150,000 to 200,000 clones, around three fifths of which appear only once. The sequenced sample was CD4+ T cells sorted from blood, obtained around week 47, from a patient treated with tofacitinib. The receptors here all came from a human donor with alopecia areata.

CDR3 protein: CASSAGQPQETQYF. CDR3 coding DNA: TGCGCCAGCAGTGCCGGACAGCCCCAAGAGACCCAGTACTTC. This chain connects TRBV5-1 to TRBJ2-5, with D perhaps matching TRBD1 (6 bases). V was shortened by 5 bases and J by 1 base, with 12 bases between the two germline ends. The CDR3 extends over 14 amino acids. Germline V CDR1 and CDR2: SGHRS, YFSETQ.

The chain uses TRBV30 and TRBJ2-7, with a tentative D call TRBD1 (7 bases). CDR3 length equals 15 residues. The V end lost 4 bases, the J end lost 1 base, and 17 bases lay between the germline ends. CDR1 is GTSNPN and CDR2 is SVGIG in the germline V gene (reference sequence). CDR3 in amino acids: CAWNLPGGGSYEQYF. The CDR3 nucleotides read TGTGCCTGGAATCTCCCAGGGGGAGGATCCTACGAGCAGTACTTC.

The CDR3 DNA is TGCAGCGTTGGGGAGGGGGTATCCGATACGCAGTATTTT. Protein: CSVGEGVSDTQYF. This chain connects TRBV29-1 to TRBJ2-3; perhaps TRBD2 as D (7 bases). There are 13 residues in the CDR3. Germline CDR1 is SQVTM and CDR2 is ANQGSEA. Trimming left V 4 bases short and J 6 bases short, with 14 bases between.

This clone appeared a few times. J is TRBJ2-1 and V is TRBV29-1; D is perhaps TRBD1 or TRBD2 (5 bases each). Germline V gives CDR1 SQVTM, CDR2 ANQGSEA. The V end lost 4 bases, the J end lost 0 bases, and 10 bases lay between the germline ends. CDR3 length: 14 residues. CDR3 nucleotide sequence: TGCAGCGTTGCCGGGACCAGCTCCTACAATGAGCAGTTCTTC. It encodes CSVAGTSSYNEQFF.

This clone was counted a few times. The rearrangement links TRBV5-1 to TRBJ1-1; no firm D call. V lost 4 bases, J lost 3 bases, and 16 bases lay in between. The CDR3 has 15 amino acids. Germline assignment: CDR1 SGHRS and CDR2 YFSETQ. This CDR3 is CASSGEGVGHTEAFF. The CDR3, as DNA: TGCGCCAGCAGCGGGGAAGGTGTCGGGCACACTGAAGCTTTCTTT.

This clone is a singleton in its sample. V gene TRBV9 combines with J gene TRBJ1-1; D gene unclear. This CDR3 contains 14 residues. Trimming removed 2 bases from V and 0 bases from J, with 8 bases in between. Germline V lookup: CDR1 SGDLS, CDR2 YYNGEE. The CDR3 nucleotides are TGTGCCAGCAGCGTGGGGATCCTGAACACTGAAGCTTTCTTT. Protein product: CASSVGILNTEAFF.

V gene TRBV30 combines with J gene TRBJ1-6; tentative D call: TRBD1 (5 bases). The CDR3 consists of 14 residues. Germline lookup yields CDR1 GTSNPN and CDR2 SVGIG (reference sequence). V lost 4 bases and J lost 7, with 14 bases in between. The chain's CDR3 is CAWNPGRENSPLHF. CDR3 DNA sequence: TGTGCCTGGAACCCGGGCAGGGAGAATTCACCCCTCCACTTT. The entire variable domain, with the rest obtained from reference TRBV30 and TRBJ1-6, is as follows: SQTIHQWPATLVQPVGSPLSLECTVEGTSNPNLYWYRQAAGRGLQLLFYSVGIGQISSEVPQNLSASRPQDRQFILSSKKLLLSDSGFYLCAWNPGRENSPLHFGNGTRLTVT.

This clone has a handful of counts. CDR3 nucleotide sequence: TGCAGCGTTGTTCTTTACGGGAGAGACAATGAGCAGTTCTTC. It translates to CSVVLYGRDNEQFF. This chain uses TRBV29-1 with TRBJ2-1; a weak D match, TRBD2 (6 bases). Germline V gene lookup returns CDR1 SQVTM and CDR2 ANQGSEA. With 4 bases removed from V and 5 bases from J, the gap between germline ends came to 15 bases. The CDR3 extends over 14 amino acids.

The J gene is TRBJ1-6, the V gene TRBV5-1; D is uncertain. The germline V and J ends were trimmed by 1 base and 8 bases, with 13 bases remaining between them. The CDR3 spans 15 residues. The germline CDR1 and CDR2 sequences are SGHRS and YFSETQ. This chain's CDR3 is CASSLTTDQHSPLHF. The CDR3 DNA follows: TGCGCCAGCAGCTTGACCACGGACCAGCATTCACCCCTCCACTTT.

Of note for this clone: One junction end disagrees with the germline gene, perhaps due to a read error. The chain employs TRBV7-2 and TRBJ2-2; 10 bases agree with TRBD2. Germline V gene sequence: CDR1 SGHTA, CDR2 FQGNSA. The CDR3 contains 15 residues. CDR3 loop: CASSVAGGDTGELFF. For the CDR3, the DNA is TGTGCCAGCAGCGTAGCGGGGGGTGACACCGGGGAGCTGTTTTTT.

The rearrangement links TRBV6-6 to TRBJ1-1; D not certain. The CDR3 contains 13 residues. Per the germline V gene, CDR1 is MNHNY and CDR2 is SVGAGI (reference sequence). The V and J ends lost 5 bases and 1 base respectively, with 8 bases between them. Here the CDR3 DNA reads TGTGCCAGCAGTCGGACTCGGAACACTGAAGCTTTCTTT. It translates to CASSRTRNTEAFF.

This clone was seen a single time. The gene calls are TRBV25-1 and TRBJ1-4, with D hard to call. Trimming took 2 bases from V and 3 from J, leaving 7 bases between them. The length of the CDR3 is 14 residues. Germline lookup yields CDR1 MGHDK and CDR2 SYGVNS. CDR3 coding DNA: TGTGCCAGCAGTGAAAGAGGGCCTAATGAAAAACTGTTTTTT. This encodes CASSERGPNEKLFF.

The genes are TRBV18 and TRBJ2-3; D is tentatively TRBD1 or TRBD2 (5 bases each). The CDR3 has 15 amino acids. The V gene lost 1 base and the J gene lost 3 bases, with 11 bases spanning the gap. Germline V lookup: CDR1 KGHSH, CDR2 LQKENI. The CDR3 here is CASSPRTGPTDTQYF. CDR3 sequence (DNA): TGTGCCAGCTCACCACGCACGGGACCTACAGATACGCAGTATTTT.

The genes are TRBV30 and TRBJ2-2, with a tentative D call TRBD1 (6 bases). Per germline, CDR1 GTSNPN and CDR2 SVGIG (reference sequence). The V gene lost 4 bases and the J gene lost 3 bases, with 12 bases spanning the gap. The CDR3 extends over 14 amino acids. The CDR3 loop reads CAWKDSSHTGELFF. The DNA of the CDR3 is TGTGCCTGGAAGGACAGTAGTCACACCGGGGAGCTGTTTTTT. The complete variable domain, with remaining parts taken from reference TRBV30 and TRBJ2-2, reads SQTIHQWPATLVQPVGSPLSLECTVEGTSNPNLYWYRQAAGRGLQLLFYSVGIGQISSEVPQNLSASRPQDRQFILSSKKLLLSDSGFYLCAWKDSSHTGELFFGEGSRLTVL.

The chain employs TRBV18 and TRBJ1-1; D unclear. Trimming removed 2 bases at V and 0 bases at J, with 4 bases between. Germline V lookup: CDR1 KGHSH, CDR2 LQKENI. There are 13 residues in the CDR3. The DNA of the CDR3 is TGTGCCAGCTCACCATCAATGAACACTGAAGCTTTCTTT. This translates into CASSPSMNTEAFF.

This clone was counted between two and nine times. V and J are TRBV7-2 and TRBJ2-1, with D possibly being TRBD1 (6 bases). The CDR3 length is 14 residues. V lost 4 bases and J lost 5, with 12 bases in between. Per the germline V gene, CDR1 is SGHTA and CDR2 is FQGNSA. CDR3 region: CASSSGTLHNEQFF. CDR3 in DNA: TGTGCCAGCAGCTCCGGGACACTACACAATGAGCAGTTCTTC.

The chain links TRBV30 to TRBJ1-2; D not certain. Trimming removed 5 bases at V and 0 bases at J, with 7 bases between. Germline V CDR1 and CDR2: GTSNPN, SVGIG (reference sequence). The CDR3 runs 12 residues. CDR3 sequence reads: CAWGSTNYGYTF. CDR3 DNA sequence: TGTGCCTGGGGATCCACTAACTATGGCTACACCTTC.

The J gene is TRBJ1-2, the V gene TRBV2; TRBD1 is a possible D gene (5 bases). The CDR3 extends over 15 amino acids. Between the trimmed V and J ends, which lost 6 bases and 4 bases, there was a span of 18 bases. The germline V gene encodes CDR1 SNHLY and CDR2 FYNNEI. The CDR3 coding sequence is TGTGCCAGCAGCACCTCCCTGGCAGGGTCCTATGGCTACACCTTC. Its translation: CASSTSLAGSYGYTF. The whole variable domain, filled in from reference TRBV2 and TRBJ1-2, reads EPEVTQTPSHQVTQMGQEVILRCVPISNHLYFYWYRQILGQKVEFLVSFYNNEISEKSEIFDDQFSVERPDGSNFTLKIRSTKLEDSAMYFCASSTSLAGSYGYTFGSGTRLTVV.

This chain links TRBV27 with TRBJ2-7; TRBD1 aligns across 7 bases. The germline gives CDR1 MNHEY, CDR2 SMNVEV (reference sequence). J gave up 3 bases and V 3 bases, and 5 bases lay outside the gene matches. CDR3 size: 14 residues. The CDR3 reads CASSFRGTDYEQYF. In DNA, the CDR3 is TGTGCCAGCAGTTTCCGAGGGACAGACTACGAGCAGTACTTC.

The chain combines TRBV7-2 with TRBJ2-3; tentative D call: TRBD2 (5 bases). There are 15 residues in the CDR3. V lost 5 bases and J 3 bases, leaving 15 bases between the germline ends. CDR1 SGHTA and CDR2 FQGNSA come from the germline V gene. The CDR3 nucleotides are TGTGCCAGCAGCCTGCGGGTCCCCCCGACAGATACGCAGTATTTT. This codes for CASSLRVPPTDTQYF.

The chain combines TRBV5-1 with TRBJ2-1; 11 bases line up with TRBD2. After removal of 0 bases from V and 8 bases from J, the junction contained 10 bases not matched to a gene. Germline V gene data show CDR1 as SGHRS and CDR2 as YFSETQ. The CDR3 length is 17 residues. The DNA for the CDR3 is TGCGCCAGCAGCTTGGCCGGGCTAGCGGGAGGAACCGATGAGCAGTTCTTC. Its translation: CASSLAGLAGGTDEQFF.